The T cell receptor beta chain under discussion was sequenced for a study of CD4 T cells in relation to SARS-CoV-2 and coronaviruses. Whole-study context: ViraFEST: approximately 10-day antigen culture of PBMCs, then TCR beta CDR3 sequencing.

On this clone: Its antigen is not known.

Sequencing was performed with immunoSEQ multiplex PCR; in TCRdb, only in-frame clones are kept and a portion is missing. This table holds 30,000 to 45,000 clones, about 79% found once. Fewer than 1.2 x 10^5 naive or memory CD4+ cells were cultured with CEF peptides for about nine days. Between the trimmed V and J ends, which lost 1 base and 2 bases, there was a span of 17 bases. Germline-derived CDR1 and CDR2 are LGHNA and YNFKEQ. The CDR3 totals 17 residues. The origin of this receptor is an adult with COVID-19. V and J are TRBV4-2 and TRBJ1-2; possible D gene TRBD1, 5 bases. Sequenced input: naive CD4+ T cells from PBMCs, cultured in vitro. Subset specified: naive CD4+ T cells isolated by negative enrichment. The CDR3 region is CASSQVGRGVDNYGYTF. The CDR3 DNA reads TGTGCCAGCAGCCAAGTCGGGAGAGGGGTCGACAACTATGGCTACACCTTC.